This T cell receptor beta chain was recovered during a study of blood T cell repertoires in COVID-19. Study summary: Some COVID-19 samples were acute and others convalescent; all came from the United States, Italy and Spain. T cells, B-cell-depleted T cells, or PBMCs supplied cDNA or gDNA.

Trimming cost V 0 bases and J 5 bases, with 14 bases left between them. The CDR3 is 15 amino acids. CDR1 is MNHEY, CDR2 SVGAGI, per germline. Produced via immunoSEQ multiplex PCR; TCRdb's table is partial and in-frame only. The data show under 250,000 clones, with about 89% seen just once and about 6.3% held by the top ten. The sequencing sample was made of peripheral blood. This clonotype was obtained from a man aged 60-69 years who had recovered from COVID-19. V is TRBV6-5 and J is TRBJ2-7; no clear D. This CDR3 reads CASSYSGDPRHEQYF. The CDR3 nucleotides read TGTGCCAGCAGTTACTCCGGAGACCCACGCCACGAGCAGTACTTC.